This TCR beta chain is drawn from a study of shared clonotypes between healthy human individuals. Assay used: immunoSEQ multiplex PCR; TCRdb lists only in-frame clones, some missing. The table has more than 150,000 clones, approximately 61% seen once. This clone was observed once. Germline CDR1 reads SGHRS; CDR2 reads YFSETQ. The CDR3 extends over 15 amino acids. Trimming took 0 bases from V and 0 from J, leaving 7 bases between them. The sequence was collected from a man aged 25 to 40 in good health. The sample taken for sequencing was memory CD4+ T cells sorted from blood. Subset described: CD45RA-negative fraction. The chain combines TRBV5-1 with TRBJ2-4; D perhaps matches TRBD2 (6 bases). Here the CDR3 DNA reads TGCGCCAGCAGCTTGGGGGGACTAGCCAAAAACATTCAGTACTTC. This translates into CASSLGGLAKNIQYF.